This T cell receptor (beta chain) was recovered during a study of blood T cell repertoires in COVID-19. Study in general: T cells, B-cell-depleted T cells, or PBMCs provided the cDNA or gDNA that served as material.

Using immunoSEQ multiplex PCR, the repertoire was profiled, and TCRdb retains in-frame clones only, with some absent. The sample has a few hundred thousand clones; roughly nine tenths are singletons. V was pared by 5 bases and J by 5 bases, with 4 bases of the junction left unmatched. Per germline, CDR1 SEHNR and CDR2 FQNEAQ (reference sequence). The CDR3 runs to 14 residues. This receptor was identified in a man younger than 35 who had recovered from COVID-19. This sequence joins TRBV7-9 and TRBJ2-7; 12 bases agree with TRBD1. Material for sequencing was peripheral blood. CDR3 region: CASSLRDRGHEQYF. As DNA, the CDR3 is TGTGCCAGCAGCCTCCGGGACAGGGGGCACGAGCAGTACTTC.